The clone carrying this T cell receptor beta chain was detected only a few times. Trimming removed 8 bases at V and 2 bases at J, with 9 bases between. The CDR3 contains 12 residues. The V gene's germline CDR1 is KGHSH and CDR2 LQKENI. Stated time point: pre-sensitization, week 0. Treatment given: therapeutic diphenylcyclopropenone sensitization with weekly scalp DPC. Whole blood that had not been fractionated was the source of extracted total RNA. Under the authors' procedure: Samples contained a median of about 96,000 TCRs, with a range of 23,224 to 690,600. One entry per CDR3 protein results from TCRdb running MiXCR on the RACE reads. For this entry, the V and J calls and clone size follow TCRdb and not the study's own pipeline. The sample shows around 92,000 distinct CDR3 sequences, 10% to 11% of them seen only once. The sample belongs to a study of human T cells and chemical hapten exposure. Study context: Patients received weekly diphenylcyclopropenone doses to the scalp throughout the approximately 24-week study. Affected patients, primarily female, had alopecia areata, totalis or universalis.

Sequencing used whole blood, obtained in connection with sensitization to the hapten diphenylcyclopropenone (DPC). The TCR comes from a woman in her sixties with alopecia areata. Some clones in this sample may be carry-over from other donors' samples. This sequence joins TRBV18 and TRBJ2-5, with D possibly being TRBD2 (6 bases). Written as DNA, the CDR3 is TGTGCCAGCGGGACTCAACAAGAGACCCAGTACTTC. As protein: CASGTQQETQYF.